This section outlines one TCR beta chain sequence together with its context. Its cognate antigen has yet to be identified. Within one base of it there is no much larger clone, and no base qualities were kept. The sample is drawn from a study of response to subunit inactivated influenza vaccine (dated 2018 in TCRdb). Broadly, across the study: The study used deep quantitative T cell receptor repertoire profiling to track responses to a trivalent subunit inactivated influenza vaccine. The paper as a whole reports these results and caveats: According to the authors, only a limited number of new T cells may be recruited by each seasonal influenza vaccination.

The germline V gene specifies SGHRS as CDR1 and YFSETQ as CDR2. From cysteine to phenylalanine, the CDR3 is 14 amino acids long. Solely the CDR3 DNA is kept, with 42 bases framed from the first base. V is clipped by 2 bases and J by 8 bases, and the sequence between their germline boundaries is 14 bases long. The library was obtained by RT-PCR. TCRdb lists the instrument as Illumina HiSeq 2500. TCRdb handled the public reads itself, with Q25 trimming in fastp and clone calling in MiXCR, and kept productive beta chains. For every CDR3 protein sequence, its rows merge into one entry that carries the most common genes and DNA. For this sample the table gives about 520,000 distinct CDR3 sequences, of which about 25% were detected only once. The ten largest clones capture 1.9% of the sample.

The sequence derives from a man aged 50 or older who received an inactivated influenza vaccine. Donor details come from another sample of the same person, matched by shared clones. Sequenced here: CD4+ T cells sorted from PBMCs, sampled 5 days after vaccination. This receptor chain uses TRBV5-1 and TRBJ2-1; the D segment is perhaps TRBD1 or TRBD2, each sharing 5 matched bases. The DNA is as follows: TGCGCCAGCAGCTTCCTGTTGAGGGGCGATGAGCAGTTCTTC. Its translation reads: CASSFLLRGDEQFF. Outside the CDR3, residues come from the reference TRBV5-1 and TRBJ2-1 proteins, so the full variable domain is: KAGVTQTPRYLIKTRGQQVTLSCSPISGHRSVSWYQQTPGQGLQFLFEYFSETQRNKGNFPGRFSGRQFSNSRSEMNVSTLELGDSALYLCASSFLLRGDEQFFGPGTRLTVL.